The clone carrying this T cell receptor (beta chain) has ten or more counts. The data derive from a study of early T cells in non-severe SARS-CoV-2 infection. For the study at large: Alpha and beta chains were unpaired, from unsorted whole-blood bulk RNA.

CDR3 length: 16 residues. Trimming cost V 2 bases and J 7 bases, with 18 bases left between them. Germline lookup yields CDR1 SNHLY and CDR2 FYNNEI. Researchers attached unique molecular identifiers to individual cDNA molecules. TCRdb re-analysed the 5' RACE reads in MiXCR, keeping a single row per CDR3 protein. The data hold some 80,000 distinct CDR3 sequences, with around 12% observed a single time. The rearrangement uses TRBV2 and TRBJ2-1; weak D call: TRBD1 (6 bases). What was sequenced was whole blood. The TCR sequence derives from an adult who was a healthcare worker with PCR-confirmed SARS-CoV-2 infection or an uninfected control (not recorded which). CDR3 residues: CASSEFRGRLVNEQFF. DNA for the CDR3: TGTGCCAGCAGTGAATTCAGGGGAAGGTTGGTAAATGAGCAGTTCTTC.